The 26 T cell receptor beta chains below come from one sample, sequenced in a study of blood T cell repertoires in COVID-19 (TCRdb year 2020). Library preparation used the immunoSEQ multiplex PCR assay. What TCRdb holds here is the immuneACCESS table cut down to in-frame rearrangements. Part of the clones is not present; checked against another copy, under half of the missing clones reflect an unresolved V gene, and the others are unexplained. Within this sample are about 87,000 clones, with more than 75% of them counted one time only. The ten biggest clones cover 4.9% of the sample. Material for sequencing was peripheral blood. The receptors originated from an elderly woman with acute or convalescent COVID-19.

The chain is built from TRBV12-5 and TRBJ1-4; D is undetermined. The germline V gene has CDR1 LGHNT and CDR2 FRNRAP. The CDR3 consists of 13 residues. Trimming removed 7 bases from V and 0 bases from J, with 6 bases in between. CDR3 in amino acids: CASAVATNEKLFF. CDR3 in DNA: TGTGCTAGTGCAGTTGCAACTAATGAAAAACTGTTTTTT.

The chain combines TRBV3-1 (or the pseudogene TRBV3-2) with TRBJ2-7; D is unclear. The V and J ends lost 2 bases and 6 bases respectively, with 11 bases between them. The CDR3 covers 13 residues. The germline V gene encodes CDR1 LGHDT and CDR2 YNNKEL (reference sequence). The DNA for the CDR3 is TGTGCCAGCAGCCAAATGCGTTTTACCGAGCAGTACTTC. Residues: CASSQMRFTEQYF.

The V call is TRBV5-1, the J call TRBJ1-1, with TRBD1 identical over 9 bases. With V trimmed by 3 bases and J by 3 bases, 9 bases remained unmatched. The CDR3 is made up of 16 amino acids. Germline values: CDR1 SGHRS, CDR2 YFSETQ. The CDR3 is CASSWRTGGSDTEAFF. The CDR3 coding sequence is TGCGCCAGCAGCTGGAGAACAGGGGGCTCGGACACTGAAGCTTTCTTT.

The V call is TRBV2, the J call TRBJ1-4; 11 bases fit TRBD1. The germline gives CDR1 SNHLY, CDR2 FYNNEI. This CDR3 contains 15 residues. V was pared by 5 bases and J by 8 bases, with 7 bases of the junction left unmatched. CDR3 residues: CASSKLGQGVEKLFF. The CDR3 nucleotides are TGTGCCAGCAGTAAATTGGGACAGGGGGTCGAAAAACTGTTTTTT.

This clone was found once. The chain uses TRBV19 and TRBJ1-2, with D possibly TRBD1 on 5 matching bases. This CDR3 has 16 residues. V was cut by 10 bases and J by 0 bases, with 21 bases left in between. Per germline, CDR1 LNHDA and CDR2 SQIVND (reference sequence). The CDR3 here is CATSGDFERANYGYTF. CDR3 nucleotide sequence: TGTGCCACCAGTGGGGACTTCGAACGCGCTAACTATGGCTACACCTTC.

The gene calls are TRBV6-6 and TRBJ2-7, with 11 bases matching TRBD1. Germline V gives CDR1 MNHNY, CDR2 SVGAGI (reference sequence). This CDR3 is built from 16 residues. The trim removed 5 bases at V and 3 bases at J, leaving 9 bases unmatched. In DNA, the CDR3 is TGTGCCAGCAGTCGAACTGGGACAGGGGGGTACTACGAGCAGTACTTC. It encodes CASSRTGTGGYYEQYF.

V is TRBV4-1 and J is TRBJ2-3; 11 positions match TRBD2. The CDR3 is 17 residues long. V gave up 4 bases and J gave up 1 base; unmatched junction bases: 7. Germline V gene lookup returns CDR1 MGHRA and CDR2 YSYEKL. CDR3 loop: CASSPRVAGGGTDTQYF. CDR3 coding DNA: TGCGCCAGCAGCCCCCGTGTAGCGGGAGGGGGCACAGATACGCAGTATTTT.

This clone has just a few counts. The chain carries TRBV20-1 and TRBJ2-3; 11 bases are a match to TRBD2. Germline V gene data show CDR1 as DFQATT and CDR2 as SNEGSKA (reference sequence). V gave up 3 bases and J gave up 2 bases; unmatched junction bases: 7. CDR3 size: 16 residues. The CDR3 DNA follows: TGCAGTGCTAGTGAACTGACTAGCGGGATCACAGATACGCAGTATTTT. Protein: CSASELTSGITDTQYF.

This clone was seen only a few times. The rearrangement uses TRBV7-9 and TRBJ2-5, with D possibly matching TRBD1 (6 bases). The germline gives CDR1 SEHNR, CDR2 FQNEAQ (reference sequence). This CDR3 region has 16 residues. With 5 bases removed from V and 0 bases from J, the gap between germline ends came to 16 bases. CDR3 in amino acids: CASSTGQQGYQETQYF. CDR3 coding DNA: TGTGCCAGCAGCACAGGACAACAGGGTTACCAAGAGACCCAGTACTTC.

This chain uses TRBV3-1 (or the pseudogene TRBV3-2) with TRBJ1-1; TRBD1 might be the D (5 bases). The germline CDR1 and CDR2 sequences are LGHDT and YNNKEL (reference sequence). V gave up 1 base and J gave up 6 bases, with 9 bases separating them. This CDR3 comprises 13 residues. Here the CDR3 DNA reads TGTGCCAGCAGCCAAGGTGGGGGGTCTGAAGCTTTCTTT. Its translation is CASSQGGGSEAFF.

This chain joins TRBV5-1 and TRBJ1-2; maybe TRBD1 (6 bases). The CDR3 length is 12 residues. Germline loops: CDR1 SGHRS, CDR2 YFSETQ. The germline V and J ends were trimmed by 2 bases and 6 bases, with 8 bases remaining between them. CDR3 nucleotide sequence: TGCGCCAGCAGCTTATCAGGGGATGGCTACACCTTC. It translates to CASSLSGDGYTF. The full variable domain, its missing parts supplied by reference TRBV5-1 and TRBJ1-2, is KAGVTQTPRYLIKTRGQQVTLSCSPISGHRSVSWYQQTPGQGLQFLFEYFSETQRNKGNFPGRFSGRQFSNSRSEMNVSTLELGDSALYLCASSLSGDGYTFGSGTRLTVV.

This chain links TRBV24-1 with TRBJ1-1, with D tentatively TRBD1 (5 bases). The ends were cut back, 7 bases at V and 0 bases at J, with 11 bases in the middle. Germline CDR1 reads KGHDR; CDR2 reads SFDVKD. The length of the CDR3 is 14 residues. DNA for the CDR3: TGTGCCACCAGGGCAGACAGCCTGAACACTGAAGCTTTCTTT. Its translation is CATRADSLNTEAFF.

This chain links TRBV12-3 or TRBV12-4 with TRBJ1-2; D is ambiguous. V was clipped by 3 bases and J by 7 bases, with 12 bases between them. The CDR3 has 13 amino acids. DNA for the CDR3: TGTGCCAGCAGTTTTAGCCTTAGAATTGGCTACACCTTC. Residues: CASSFSLRIGYTF.

The chain has TRBV7-8 and TRBJ1-3; a weak D match, TRBD1 (6 bases). The germline V gene has CDR1 SGHVS and CDR2 FQNEAQ. This CDR3 is built from 16 residues. The ends were cut back, 3 bases at V and 0 bases at J, with 12 bases in the middle. The CDR3 reads CASSLPGTHSGNTIYF. CDR3 DNA sequence: TGTGCCAGCAGCTTGCCCGGGACACACTCTGGAAACACCATATATTTT.

This chain uses TRBV19 with TRBJ1-6; 8 bases map to TRBD1. Per the germline V gene, CDR1 is LNHDA and CDR2 is SQIVND (reference sequence). The V gene end was trimmed by 6 bases and the J gene end by 7 bases; junction bases not matched to a gene: 8. The CDR3 consists of 15 residues. The CDR3 reads CASRPGGGPNSPLHF. CDR3 nucleotides: TGTGCCAGTAGACCAGGGGGCGGCCCCAATTCACCCCTCCACTTT.

The J gene is TRBJ2-1, the V gene TRBV6-5, with D possibly TRBD2 on 5 matching bases. V shed 5 bases and J shed 4 bases, with 12 bases lying between them. The CDR3 covers 14 residues. The germline CDR1 and CDR2 sequences are MNHEY and SVGAGI. CDR3 protein: CASSRGETYNEQFF. CDR3 sequence (DNA): TGTGCCAGCAGTCGTGGGGAGACTTACAATGAGCAGTTCTTC.

This chain connects TRBV2 to TRBJ1-5; 8 bases align to TRBD1. The CDR3 spans 17 residues. After removal of 4 bases from V and 0 bases from J, the junction contained 8 bases not matched to a gene. The germline V gene encodes CDR1 SNHLY and CDR2 FYNNEI. The CDR3 reads CASSAGTGYYSNQPQHF. In DNA, the CDR3 is TGTGCCAGCAGTGCCGGGACAGGATATTATAGCAATCAGCCCCAGCATTTT.

A few counts support this clone. V is TRBV7-8 and J is TRBJ1-5, with 8 bases lining up with TRBD1. Germline V gene lookup returns CDR1 SGHVS and CDR2 FQNEAQ. The ends lost 0 bases at V and 7 bases at J; junction bases unmatched: 14. The CDR3 contains 18 residues. The CDR3: CASSLADYRTGRKQPQHF. DNA for the CDR3: TGTGCCAGCAGCTTAGCCGATTATCGGACAGGGCGAAAACAGCCCCAGCATTTT.

Comments on this clone: An end of the junction does not agree with germline; a read error may underlie this. CDR3 bases: TGTGCCAGCAGTTACACAGCAGTGTCCGCCCCGACCTTT. Protein sequence: CASSYTAVSAPTF. The V and J genes are TRBV6-5 and TRBJ1-4; D remains unclear. The CDR3 runs 13 residues. Looked up from germline, CDR1 is MNHEY and CDR2 is SVGAGI.

This clone was detected only once. This rearrangement joins TRBV19 to TRBJ2-4; perhaps TRBD1 as D (5 bases). V was shortened by 8 bases and J by 3 bases, with 17 bases between the two germline ends. The CDR3 totals 15 residues. The germline CDR1 and CDR2 sequences are LNHDA and SQIVND (reference sequence). The CDR3 loop is CASVPAGAVKNIQYF. CDR3 sequence (DNA): TGTGCCAGTGTGCCCGCTGGGGCGGTCAAAAACATTCAGTACTTC.

This chain uses TRBV19 with TRBJ1-5; D is unresolved. Between the trimmed V and J ends, which lost 4 bases and 7 bases, there was a span of 14 bases. The CDR3 is 14 residues long. CDR1 LNHDA and CDR2 SQIVND come from the germline V gene (reference sequence). The CDR3 bases are TGTGCCAGTAGTACGGGTTCCGGTGGGCAGCCCCAGCATTTT. It specifies CASSTGSGGQPQHF.

The chain links TRBV2 to TRBJ2-3; 10 bases fit TRBD1. Trimming removed 7 bases from V and 2 bases from J; junction bases left unmatched: 9. Germline values: CDR1 SNHLY, CDR2 FYNNEI. This CDR3 is built from 16 residues. CDR3 sequence reads: CASKDWGQGPTDTQYF. DNA for the CDR3: TGTGCCAGCAAGGATTGGGGACAGGGGCCCACAGATACGCAGTATTTT.

The chain combines TRBV6-5 with TRBJ1-5; 7 nucleotides align to TRBD1. CDR1 MNHEY and CDR2 SVGAGI come from the germline V gene. Trimming at V came to 7 bases and at J to 3 bases, leaving 6 bases not matched to a gene. This CDR3 contains 14 residues. Here the CDR3 reads CASNRQGDNQPQHF. CDR3 sequence (DNA): TGTGCCAGCAACAGACAGGGCGACAATCAGCCCCAGCATTTT.

The rearrangement links TRBV7-2 to TRBJ1-1, with D possibly TRBD1 on 6 matching bases. The CDR3 has 12 amino acids. Germline V CDR1 and CDR2: SGHTA, FQGNSA. Trimming took off 4 bases at V and 5 bases at J, with 8 bases between the two ends. The CDR3 protein is CASSSTGTEAFF. The CDR3 nucleotides are TGTGCCAGCAGCTCAACAGGGACTGAAGCTTTCTTT. Full variable domain (missing parts from reference TRBV7-2 and TRBJ1-1): GAGVSQSPSNKVTEKGKDVELRCDPISGHTALYWYRQSLGQGLEFLIYFQGNSAPDKSGLPSDRFSAERTGGSVSTLTIQRTQQEDSAVYLCASSSTGTEAFFGQGTRLTVV.

The J gene is TRBJ2-2, the V gene TRBV11-3; D possibly corresponds to TRBD1 (6 bases). Deletions cut 8 bases from V and 7 bases from J, with 17 bases between. Germline V gives CDR1 SGHNT, CDR2 YENEEA. The CDR3 has 14 amino acids. The CDR3 reads CASAATGLGGELFF. The CDR3 DNA reads as TGTGCCAGCGCCGCAACAGGGCTAGGCGGGGAGCTGTTTTTT.

The V call is TRBV18, the J call TRBJ2-5, with TRBD2 matching 8 bases. Trimming took 1 base from V and 1 from J; bases not matched to a gene: 5. Looked up from germline, CDR1 is KGHSH and CDR2 is LQKENI. The CDR3 is 16 residues long. CDR3 in DNA: TGTGCCAGCTCACCACTAGCGGGGCACCTCCAAGAGACCCAGTACTTC. Amino acids: CASSPLAGHLQETQYF.